This is a list of T cell receptor beta chains from one sample in a study of cytomegalovirus exposure and HLA in healthy donors. Sequencing was performed with immunoSEQ multiplex PCR; in TCRdb, only in-frame clones are kept and a portion is missing. The table records about 190,000 clones, roughly 73% of them present only once. Sequencing was done on a sample of PBMCs. The receptors here all came from a woman aged 25 to 39 in good health and CMV-seropositive. Each CDR3 is given with its conserved first and last residue. The D gene is left open where the match is weak. A row's size may be missing; if present it is once, few, many or a size class.

D | J | size | V | DNA | CDR3
TRBD1 | TRBJ1-5 | . | TRBV9 | TGTGCCAGCACCAGTGACAGGGATGGGCAGCCCCAGCATTTT | CASTSDRDGQPQHF
. | TRBJ2-3 | . | TRBV4-1 | TGCGCCAGCAGCCAAGAGGGTGCAGGGAACACACTCACAGATACGCAGTATTTT | CASSQEGAGNTLTDTQYF
TRBD1 | TRBJ1-5 | . | TRBV5-5 | TGTGCCAGCTCCGACAGGGTCGCTCAGCCCCAGCATTTT | CASSDRVAQPQHF
. | TRBJ1-5 | . | TRBV7-2 | TGTGCCAGCAGCGCCATTACAGGGTCAGGTCAGCCCCAGCATTTT | CASSAITGSGQPQHF
. | TRBJ2-7 | . | TRBV11-2 | TGTGCCAGCAGCTTGGGCGGGGGCGGCTCCTACGAGCAGTACTTC | CASSLGGGGSYEQYF
. | TRBJ2-5 | . | TRBV10-2 | TGCGCCAGCAGTGATACGGGGGGCGGAGAGACCCAGTACTTC | CASSDTGGGETQYF
TRBD1 | TRBJ2-3 | . | TRBV2 | TGTGCCAGCAGTGAACAGGGGGCTAGCACAGATACGCAGTATTTT | CASSEQGASTDTQYF
. | TRBJ2-5 | . | TRBV18 | TGTGCCAGCTCACCAAACAGGGATCAAGAGACCCAGTACTTC | CASSPNRDQETQYF
TRBD2 | TRBJ2-7 | . | TRBV18 | TGTGCCAGCCCACCACGCGGGGGTCCTGTGGACGAGCAGTACTTC | CASPPRGGPVDEQYF
. | TRBJ2-7 | . | TRBV4-3 | TGCGCCAGCAGCCGAGGGGTGCAGGGGCGCTCCTACGAGCAGTACTTC | CASSRGVQGRSYEQYF
. | TRBJ2-2 | . | TRBV5-6 | TGTGCCAGCAGCTTGGATCGCAGGCACGCGAACACCGGGGAGCTGTTTTTT | CASSLDRRHANTGELFF
TRBD1 | TRBJ1-5 | . | TRBV27 | TGTGCCAGCAGTTTGAGGGGAACAGGGGGCAATCAGCCCCAGCATTTT | CASSLRGTGGNQPQHF
. | TRBJ1-2 | . | TRBV6-5 | TGTGCCAGCAGCCGCGGTTCTGGTCCCAGGGGAGGCTACACCTTC | CASSRGSGPRGGYTF
. | TRBJ2-7 | . | TRBV5-1 | TGCGCCAGCAGCTTCTCGACAGGAACCACCTACGAGCAGTACTTC | CASSFSTGTTYEQYF
TRBD1 | TRBJ2-1 | few | TRBV19 | TGTGCCAGTAGTATTCAGGACAGGGGGCGAGGTGAGCAGTTCTTC | CASSIQDRGRGEQFF
. | TRBJ1-2 | . | TRBV11-2 | TGTGCCAGCAGCTCGGGGTCGGGCGGCTACACCTTC | CASSSGSGGYTF
. | TRBJ2-3 | . | TRBV7-6 | TGTGCCAGCAGCTTCGACTACACAGATACGCAGTATTTT | CASSFDYTDTQYF
. | TRBJ2-7 | few | TRBV6-1 | TGTGCCAGCAGTGGCCTGGCAGATCTCTCCTACGAGCAGTACTTC | CASSGLADLSYEQYF
TRBD1 | TRBJ2-7 | . | TRBV2 | TGTGCCGGCGCGGAGACAGGGAAAAACGAGCAGTACTTC | CAGAETGKNEQYF
TRBD2 | TRBJ2-5 | . | TRBV7-2 | TGTGCCAGCAGCTTAGCGGTCGGGACTAAACAAGAGACCCAGTACTTC | CASSLAVGTKQETQYF
. | TRBJ1-4 | . | TRBV5-4 | TGTGCCAGCAGCTTGGACAGGGTCTCGGAAAAACTGTTTTTT | CASSLDRVSEKLFF
TRBD2 | TRBJ2-3 | once | TRBV19 | TGTGCCAGTAGTATTGGGGGGACTAGCGGAAGCACAGATACGCAGTATTTT | CASSIGGTSGSTDTQYF
. | TRBJ1-6 | . | TRBV7-6 | TGTGCCAGCAGCCGCCGAGGGTCCTATAATTCACCCCTCCACTTT | CASSRRGSYNSPLHF
. | TRBJ2-1 | . | TRBV7-2 | TGTGCCAGCAGCTTAGTTTCGGACTCCCTAGTCGTCAATGAGCAGTTCTTC | CASSLVSDSLVVNEQFF
. | TRBJ1-6 | few | TRBV25-1 | TGTGCCAGCTCCAGGGACTATAATTCACCCCTCCACTTT | CASSRDYNSPLHF
. | TRBJ1-1 | . | TRBV10-3 | TGTGCCACCAAACCAGGGGCCCCGAACACTGAAGCTTTCTTT | CATKPGAPNTEAFF
TRBD1 | TRBJ1-2 | . | TRBV11-2 | TGTGCCAGCAGCTTAGCCCAGGGGGCGGGGGGCTACACCTTC | CASSLAQGAGGYTF
TRBD1 | TRBJ1-6 | . | TRBV6-5 | TGTGCCAGCACCGAGGGGGCGCCAGATAATTCACCCCTCCACTTT | CASTEGAPDNSPLHF
TRBD1 | TRBJ2-5 | . | TRBV15 | TGTGCCACCAGCAGAGGGGGACAGGGGACGACCCAGTACTTC | CATSRGGQGTTQYF